The 16 T cell receptor beta chains given below trace back to one sample, sequenced in a study of blood T cell repertoires in COVID-19. The assay was immunoSEQ multiplex PCR, and TCRdb's table has in-frame clones only and misses some. The sample shows about 94,000 clones, roughly 80% of them seen only once. Source material: peripheral blood. The receptors stem from a human donor in a cohort sampled during active COVID-19.

V usage is TRBV7-9 and J usage is TRBJ1-1, with 7 positions matching TRBD1. V shed 8 bases and J 2 bases; nucleotides not matched to a gene: 2. The CDR3 runs to 12 residues. Germline CDR1 reads SEHNR; CDR2 reads FQNEAQ (reference sequence). The CDR3: CASGQDNTEAFF. The CDR3 DNA is TGTGCCAGCGGACAGGATAACACTGAAGCTTTCTTT.

The rearrangement uses TRBV7-6 and TRBJ2-5, with 13 bases fitting TRBD2. This CDR3 contains 16 residues. CDR1 SGHVS and CDR2 FNYEAQ come from the germline V gene. Trimming took 1 base from V and 5 from J; bases not matched to a gene: 4. In DNA, the CDR3 is TGTGCCAGCAGCTTAGGGACTAGCGGGAGTCGGGAGACCCAGTACTTC. This encodes CASSLGTSGSRETQYF.

The chain is built from TRBV5-6 and TRBJ2-4; 7 bases are a match to TRBD1. Per germline, CDR1 SGHDT and CDR2 YYEEEE. The CDR3 contains 14 residues. V shed 2 bases and J 7 bases; nucleotides not matched to a gene: 6. CDR3 in amino acids: CASSFVRGRNIQYF. In DNA, the CDR3 is TGTGCCAGCAGCTTTGTGAGGGGGCGCAACATTCAGTACTTC.

This chain joins TRBV5-1 and TRBJ2-5; 8 bases are a match to TRBD1. The CDR3 spans 14 residues. Trimming removed 4 bases from V and 3 bases from J; junction bases left unmatched: 5. Germline assignment: CDR1 SGHRS and CDR2 YFSETQ. The CDR3 region has the DNA TGCGCCAGCAGCCCCGGGGACAGGAAAGAGACCCAGTACTTC. Translation: CASSPGDRKETQYF.

The rearrangement joins TRBV6-5 to TRBJ1-1; D might be TRBD1 (5 bases). The V and J ends lost 6 bases and 5 bases respectively, with 13 bases between them. This CDR3 has 13 residues. Looked up from germline, CDR1 is MNHEY and CDR2 is SVGAGI. The DNA of the CDR3 is TGTGCCAGCAGAGGGTCAGGGCAAACTGAAGCTTTCTTT. It translates to CASRGSGQTEAFF.

This clone has just a few counts. The genes are TRBV3-1 (or the pseudogene TRBV3-2) and TRBJ2-7; D is unclear. Germline CDR1 LGHDT, CDR2 YNNKEL (reference sequence). This CDR3 comprises 14 residues. Trimming shortened V by 1 base and J by 0 bases, and 7 bases separated the two germline ends. The CDR3 loop is CASSQGAGSYEQYF. CDR3 coding DNA: TGTGCCAGCAGCCAAGGGGCCGGCTCCTACGAGCAGTACTTC.

The chain carries TRBV7-2 and TRBJ2-1; 12 nucleotides align to TRBD2. This CDR3 has 16 amino acids. Germline V gene data show CDR1 as SGHTA and CDR2 as FQGNSA. The V segment lost 5 bases and the J segment 0 bases; nucleotides outside the gene matches: 2. DNA of the CDR3: TGTGCCAGCAGCCCGACTAGCGGGAGCTCCTACAATGAGCAGTTCTTC. Translated, it gives CASSPTSGSSYNEQFF.

The chain recombines TRBV23-1 with TRBJ2-7, with TRBD1 matching over 10 bases. TRBV23-1 is an open reading frame, and its role is uncertain. V gave up 8 bases and J gave up 3 bases; unmatched junction bases: 1. This CDR3 is 12 amino acids long. The CDR3 loop reads CASGDRGYEQYF. In DNA form, the CDR3 reads TGCGCCAGCGGGGACAGGGGCTACGAGCAGTACTTC.

This chain links TRBV6-1 with TRBJ2-7; 9 bases line up with TRBD2. The CDR3 covers 15 residues. With 3 bases clipped from V and 3 bases from J, the junction kept 6 bases outside the gene matches. Germline CDR1 is MNHNS and CDR2 is SASEGT. CDR3 nucleotides: TGTGCCAGCAGTGAGGGTAGCGGGAGTTACTACGAGCAGTACTTC. It specifies CASSEGSGSYYEQYF.

This clone was counted a single time. This chain connects TRBV18 to TRBJ2-2; D gene unclear. Trimming took 4 bases from V and 6 from J, leaving 6 bases between them. Germline CDR1 and CDR2: KGHSH and LQKENI. The CDR3 runs 12 residues. The CDR3: CASSREAGELFF. The CDR3 DNA reads TGTGCCAGCTCACGAGAGGCCGGGGAGCTGTTTTTT.

The V gene is TRBV28, the J gene TRBJ1-3; 7 bases fit TRBD1. J gave up 0 bases and V 8 bases, and 10 bases lay outside the gene matches. Looked up from germline, CDR1 is MDHEN and CDR2 is SYDVKM. CDR3 size: 16 residues. The CDR3 DNA sequence: TGTGCCAGCTGGCCCGGGACAGCCTCCTCTGGAAACACCATATATTTT. It specifies CASWPGTASSGNTIYF.

This clone was recorded a few times. The V gene is TRBV30, the J gene TRBJ2-3, with 10 nucleotides matching TRBD2. Looked up from germline, CDR1 is GTSNPN and CDR2 is SVGIG (reference sequence). CDR3 length: 15 residues. The V segment lost 1 base and the J segment 14 bases; nucleotides outside the gene matches: 15. The CDR3 reads CAWSGSSRLAGARYF. CDR3 DNA: TGTGCCTGGAGTGGATCTAGCAGGCTAGCGGGAGCTCGGTATTTT. The variable domain in full, with the rest retrieved from reference TRBV30 and TRBJ2-3, is SQTIHQWPATLVQPVGSPLSLECTVEGTSNPNLYWYRQAAGRGLQLLFYSVGIGQISSEVPQNLSASRPQDRQFILSSKKLLLSDSGFYLCAWSGSSRLAGARYFGPGTRLTVL.

The CDR3 here is CASSFGGAETQYF. The CDR3 coding sequence is TGTGCCAGCAGTTTTGGGGGCGCGGAGACCCAGTACTTC. The rearrangement uses TRBV12-3 or TRBV12-4 and TRBJ2-5; D is perhaps TRBD1 (6 bases). V gave up 3 bases and J gave up 5 bases, with 10 bases separating them. This CDR3 comprises 13 residues.

This clone is a singleton in its sample. The chain carries TRBV19 and TRBJ1-1; D is unclear. CDR1 and CDR2 (germline): LNHDA, SQIVND (reference sequence). Between the trimmed V and J ends, which lost 7 bases and 4 bases, there was a span of 19 bases. This CDR3 spans 15 amino acids. CDR3 sequence (DNA): TGTGCCAGTATGCTAGGTTCTACCCGAGGCACTGAAGCTTTCTTT. Its translation: CASMLGSTRGTEAFF.

This chain uses TRBV15 with TRBJ2-7; D is perhaps TRBD2 (7 bases). Between the trimmed V and J ends, which lost 0 bases and 4 bases, there was a span of 13 bases. This CDR3 spans 15 amino acids. The germline CDR1 and CDR2 sequences are LNHNV and YYDKDF (reference sequence). Here the CDR3 reads CATSRDFGGTYEQYF. CDR3 coding DNA: TGTGCCACCAGCAGAGATTTCGGGGGGACATACGAGCAGTACTTC.

The genes are TRBV28 and TRBJ2-7, with a weak D call TRBD2 (6 bases). The CDR3 is 12 amino acids. Trimming cost V 5 bases and J 7 bases, with 12 bases left between them. The germline V gene has CDR1 MDHEN and CDR2 SYDVKM. CDR3 sequence reads: CASSGGFWEQYF. DNA of the CDR3: TGTGCCAGCAGTGGGGGGTTTTGGGAGCAGTACTTC.